Each of the 26 T cell receptor beta chains below was sequenced from the same sample in a study of cytomegalovirus exposure and HLA in healthy donors. With 60 Vbeta and 13 Jbeta primers, the PCR was carried out. Using immunoSEQ multiplex PCR, the repertoire was profiled, and TCRdb retains in-frame clones only, with some absent. The sample lists under 150,000 clones; over 65% were seen once. Sequenced input: PBMCs. Receptor source: a woman in her late teens or twenties in good health and CMV-seronegative.

V and J are TRBV28 and TRBJ1-3; TRBD1 might be the D (5 bases). Germline V gives CDR1 MDHEN, CDR2 SYDVKM. V dropped 6 bases and J dropped 5 bases, with 8 bases sitting between them. The CDR3 is 12 amino acids. The CDR3 nucleotides read TGTGCCAGCAGGCGGGACCGAAACACCATATATTTT. Translating it yields CASRRDRNTIYF.

In its sample, this clone was seen a few times. The CDR3 here is CASSVDTFQPQHF. In DNA form, the CDR3 reads TGTGCCAGCAGCGTAGACACGTTTCAGCCCCAGCATTTT. This chain uses TRBV9 with TRBJ1-5; D is undetermined. The V end lost 0 bases, the J end lost 6 bases, and 7 bases lay between the germline ends. Germline lookup yields CDR1 SGDLS and CDR2 YYNGEE. The CDR3 spans 13 residues.

This chain links TRBV4-2 with TRBJ2-5, with D perhaps TRBD2 (6 bases). This CDR3 spans 13 amino acids. Germline CDR1 reads LGHNA; CDR2 reads YNFKEQ. The germline V and J ends were trimmed by 4 bases and 1 base, with 7 bases remaining between them. CDR3 nucleotides: TGTGCCAGCAGCCGGAGGGGCCAAGAGACCCAGTACTTC. It is translated as CASSRRGQETQYF.

CDR3 protein: CASSLSGQGVGNTIYF. CDR3 bases: TGCGCCAGCAGCTTGTCCGGACAGGGGGTTGGAAACACCATATATTTT. The gene calls are TRBV5-1 and TRBJ1-3, with 10 nucleotides matching TRBD1. Losses at the gene ends were 1 base for V and 3 bases for J; bases not matched to a gene: 4. The CDR3 has 16 residues. Germline V CDR1 and CDR2: SGHRS, YFSETQ.

The chain uses TRBV21-1 and TRBJ1-2; whether TRBD1, the table's D call, matches the DNA was not checked. TRBV21-1 is a pseudogene segment. The CDR3 has 15 residues. CDR3 nucleotide sequence: TGTGCCAGCAGCAAAAAGGCGAGTAGGGGATATGGCTACACCTTC. The encoded protein is CASSKKASRGYGYTF.

The V call is TRBV5-1, the J call TRBJ2-1; possible D gene TRBD1, 6 bases. The germline CDR1 and CDR2 sequences are SGHRS and YFSETQ. This CDR3 spans 16 amino acids. V lost 1 base, J lost 8 bases, and 19 bases lay in between. CDR3 amino acids: CASSLPGAGNMDEQFF. DNA of the CDR3: TGCGCCAGCAGCTTGCCAGGGGCAGGGAACATGGATGAGCAGTTCTTC.

The chain has TRBV19 and TRBJ2-4, with 10 bases fitting TRBD1. CDR3 size: 16 residues. Germline loops: CDR1 LNHDA, CDR2 SQIVND (reference sequence). The V segment lost 7 bases and the J segment 5 bases; nucleotides outside the gene matches: 11. CDR3 protein: CASTSLTGGFENIQYF. For the CDR3, the DNA is TGTGCCAGTACCTCTCTGACAGGGGGCTTCGAAAACATTCAGTACTTC.

This rearrangement joins TRBV5-5 to TRBJ2-3; D is undetermined. Germline assignment: CDR1 SGHKS and CDR2 YYEKEE (reference sequence). CDR3 length: 15 residues. V was clipped by 2 bases and J by 4 bases, with 14 bases between them. The CDR3 region has the DNA TGTGCCAGCAGCTTCTCCCTAGTGGCAGCAGATACGCAGTATTTT. It specifies CASSFSLVAADTQYF. The whole variable domain, filled in from reference TRBV5-5 and TRBJ2-3, reads DAGVTQSPTHLIKTRGQQVTLRCSPISGHKSVSWYQQVLGQGPQFIFQYYEKEERGRGNFPDRFSARQFPNYSSELNVNALLLGDSALYLCASSFSLVAADTQYFGPGTRLTVL.

The table lists this clone with a count of one. The chain links TRBV7-2 to TRBJ2-7; D is uncertain. CDR1 is SGHTA and CDR2 is FQGNSA in the germline V gene. The CDR3 consists of 11 residues. With 2 bases removed from V and 3 bases from J, the gap between germline ends came to 2 bases. The CDR3 region has the DNA TGTGCCAGCAGCTTACGCTACGAGCAGTACTTC. This translates into CASSLRYEQYF.

This chain connects TRBV9 to TRBJ1-5; D is undetermined. The CDR3 is 13 amino acids. V gave up 4 bases and J gave up 4 bases, with 9 bases separating them. Germline V gene data show CDR1 as SGDLS and CDR2 as YYNGEE. CDR3 protein: CASSSTNNQPQHF. In DNA form, the CDR3 reads TGTGCCAGCAGCTCGACTAATAATCAGCCCCAGCATTTT.

The gene calls are TRBV7-2 and TRBJ2-3, with 7 bases identical to TRBD2. This CDR3 has 13 residues. Germline-derived CDR1 and CDR2 are SGHTA and FQGNSA. The V gene end was trimmed by 8 bases and the J gene end by 5 bases; junction bases not matched to a gene: 7. CDR3 in DNA: TGTGCCAGCTCCGCGGGGGTAAAAGATACGCAGTATTTT. Its translation is CASSAGVKDTQYF. The whole variable domain, remainder taken from reference TRBV7-2 and TRBJ2-3, is GAGVSQSPSNKVTEKGKDVELRCDPISGHTALYWYRQSLGQGLEFLIYFQGNSAPDKSGLPSDRFSAERTGGSVSTLTIQRTQQEDSAVYLCASSAGVKDTQYFGPGTRLTVL.

V gene TRBV19 combines with J gene TRBJ2-2, with a possible D match to TRBD2 (6 bases). The CDR3 is 13 amino acids. The ends were cut back, 8 bases at V and 6 bases at J, with 13 bases in the middle. Germline V CDR1 and CDR2: LNHDA, SQIVND (reference sequence). The CDR3 coding sequence is TGTGCCAGTCGACTAGTTGGGTCCGGGGAGCTGTTTTTT. Its protein product is CASRLVGSGELFF.

V and J are TRBV15 and TRBJ1-2, with D possibly TRBD1 on 5 matching bases. Germline V gene lookup returns CDR1 LNHNV and CDR2 YYDKDF (reference sequence). There are 15 residues in the CDR3. Trimming removed 1 base from V and 3 bases from J, with 12 bases in between. CDR3 in DNA: TGTGCCACCAGCAGAGGGGGCGGGGTGGACTATGGCTACACCTTC. Its protein is CATSRGGGVDYGYTF. Combining the CDR3 with reference TRBV15 and TRBJ1-2 gives the whole variable domain DAMVIQNPRYQVTQFGKPVTLSCSQTLNHNVMYWYQQKSSQAPKLLFHYYDKDFNNEADTPDNFQSRRPNTSFCFLDIRSPGLGDTAMYLCATSRGGGVDYGYTFGSGTRLTVV.

This clone has just a few counts. This CDR3 reads CASSLGGSEAFF. The CDR3 coding sequence is TGTGCCAGCAGTTTGGGGGGGAGTGAAGCTTTCTTT. V usage is TRBV27 and J usage is TRBJ1-1; maybe TRBD1 (5 bases). The CDR3 extends over 12 amino acids. CDR1 MNHEY and CDR2 SMNVEV come from the germline V gene (reference sequence). The V end lost 3 bases, the J end lost 7 bases, and 9 bases lay between the germline ends.

This clone has only a few counts. This chain connects TRBV11-2 to TRBJ2-3, with TRBD2 matching over 12 bases. Germline assignment: CDR1 SGHAT and CDR2 FQNNGV. This CDR3 region has 16 residues. The ends lost 9 bases at V and 2 bases at J; junction bases unmatched: 9. Here the CDR3 DNA reads TGTGCCAGTACTCGACTAGCGGGAGCGATCACAGATACGCAGTATTTT. This sequence encodes CASTRLAGAITDTQYF. The full variable domain, with the rest looked up from reference TRBV11-2 and TRBJ2-3, is EAGVAQSPRYKIIEKRQSVAFWCNPISGHATLYWYQQILGQGPKLLIQFQNNGVVDDSQLPKDRFSAERLKGVDSTLKIQPAKLEDSAVYLCASTRLAGAITDTQYFGPGTRLTVL.

J is TRBJ2-7 and V is TRBV21-1; the D call TRBD1 from the table was never checked on the DNA. TRBV21-1 is termed a pseudogene. The CDR3 has 16 residues. This chain's CDR3 is CASSKSDRMVISEQYV. The CDR3 DNA reads as TGTGCCAGCAGCAAAAGCGACAGGATGGTTATTAGCGAGCAGTACGTC.

This clone was seen only once. This chain joins TRBV15 and TRBJ2-2, with D possibly matching TRBD2 (5 bases). V was clipped by 1 base and J by 4 bases, with 10 bases between them. The V gene's germline CDR1 is LNHNV and CDR2 YYDKDF (reference sequence). CDR3 size: 15 residues. The CDR3 nucleotides are TGTGCCACCAGCAGAGGGGGAGATAGCACCGGGGAGCTGTTTTTT. This encodes CATSRGGDSTGELFF.

This clone was picked up a small number of times. The chain has TRBV10-3 and TRBJ1-1, with D hard to call. The germline V and J ends were trimmed by 4 bases and 6 bases, with 15 bases remaining between them. Per germline, CDR1 ENHRY and CDR2 SYGVKD. The CDR3 loop spans 14 amino acids. The chain's CDR3 is CAISALDGLSEAFF. CDR3 DNA: TGTGCCATCAGTGCACTGGACGGACTCTCTGAAGCTTTCTTT.

This chain links TRBV28 with TRBJ1-5, with D perhaps TRBD1 (6 bases). Germline CDR1 reads MDHEN; CDR2 reads SYDVKM. Between the trimmed V and J ends, which lost 5 bases and 7 bases, there was a span of 15 bases. The length of the CDR3 is 14 residues. CDR3 amino acids: CASSKGSQGQPQHF. The CDR3 region has the DNA TGTGCCAGCAGTAAGGGTTCCCAGGGGCAGCCCCAGCATTTT.

The genes are TRBV4-1 and TRBJ2-1; 10 nucleotides align to TRBD2. V was pared by 1 base and J by 7 bases, with 13 bases of the junction left unmatched. Germline CDR1 is MGHRA and CDR2 is YSYEKL. The CDR3 is 18 amino acids. Here the CDR3 reads CASSQGFQREGRRNEQFF. DNA for the CDR3: TGCGCCAGCAGCCAAGGCTTCCAGCGGGAGGGCCGAAGGAATGAGCAGTTCTTC.

This clone is a singleton in its sample. The gene calls are TRBV7-2 and TRBJ2-3; TRBD2 matches at 9 bases. The CDR3 has 17 amino acids. Germline V gives CDR1 SGHTA, CDR2 FQGNSA. V shed 3 bases, J shed 0 bases, and the junction held 7 bases outside the gene matches. The CDR3 DNA reads TGTGCCAGCAGCTTCTCGACTAGCGGACCTAGCACAGATACGCAGTATTTT. Encoded protein: CASSFSTSGPSTDTQYF.

The CDR3: CASRGQVGGEQYF. The CDR3 DNA is TGTGCCAGCAGGGGACAGGTAGGGGGTGAGCAGTACTTC. The chain carries TRBV27 and TRBJ2-7, with TRBD1 matching over 8 bases. V lost 6 bases and J lost 7; bases outside the gene matches: 8. This CDR3 is built from 13 residues. Germline V gives CDR1 MNHEY, CDR2 SMNVEV (reference sequence).

The rearrangement joins TRBV11-1 to TRBJ1-1; tentative D call: TRBD1 (5 bases). Trimming shortened V by 2 bases and J by 6 bases, and 10 bases separated the two germline ends. This CDR3 is 13 amino acids long. Germline lookup yields CDR1 SGHAT and CDR2 FQDESV (reference sequence). CDR3 sequence: CASSLMGGAEAFF. Written as DNA, the CDR3 is TGTGCCAGCAGCTTAATGGGGGGGGCTGAAGCTTTCTTT. The variable domain in full, completed from reference TRBV11-1 and TRBJ1-1, reads EAEVAQSPRYKITEKSQAVAFWCDPISGHATLYWYRQILGQGPELLVQFQDESVVDDSQLPKDRFSAERLKGVDSTLKIQPAELGDSAMYLCASSLMGGAEAFFGQGTRLTVV.

The chain has TRBV10-2 and TRBJ2-5, with 7 bases that match TRBD1. V was pared by 6 bases and J by 5 bases, with 6 bases of the junction left unmatched. The CDR3 has 13 residues. Germline values: CDR1 WSHSY, CDR2 SAAADI. In DNA form, the CDR3 reads TGCGCCAGCAGCCATACAGGGGCGGAGACCCAGTACTTC. Protein: CASSHTGAETQYF.

The rearrangement joins TRBV9 to TRBJ1-4; TRBD1 is a possible D gene (6 bases). CDR3 length: 15 residues. Germline CDR1 is SGDLS and CDR2 is YYNGEE. Between the trimmed V and J ends, which lost 4 bases and 7 bases, there was a span of 17 bases. CDR3 DNA sequence: TGTGCCAGCAGCCCAATGGGGGCCGGGGTTGAAAAACTGTTTTTT. Its translation is CASSPMGAGVEKLFF. The full variable domain, with the rest looked up from reference TRBV9 and TRBJ1-4, is DSGVTQTPKHLITATGQRVTLRCSPRSGDLSVYWYQQSLDQGLQFLIQYYNGEERAKGNILERFSAQQFPDLHSELNLSSLELGDSALYFCASSPMGAGVEKLFFGSGTQLSVL.

The V and J genes are TRBV13 and TRBJ2-2, with 8 nucleotides matching TRBD2. Germline lookup yields CDR1 PRHDT and CDR2 FYEKMQ (reference sequence). V shed 5 bases, J shed 10 bases, and the junction held 3 bases outside the gene matches. This CDR3 spans 12 amino acids. CDR3 DNA sequence: TGTGCCAGCAGCCCGGGGGGGGTGGAGCTGTTTTTT. Translating gives CASSPGGVELFF.